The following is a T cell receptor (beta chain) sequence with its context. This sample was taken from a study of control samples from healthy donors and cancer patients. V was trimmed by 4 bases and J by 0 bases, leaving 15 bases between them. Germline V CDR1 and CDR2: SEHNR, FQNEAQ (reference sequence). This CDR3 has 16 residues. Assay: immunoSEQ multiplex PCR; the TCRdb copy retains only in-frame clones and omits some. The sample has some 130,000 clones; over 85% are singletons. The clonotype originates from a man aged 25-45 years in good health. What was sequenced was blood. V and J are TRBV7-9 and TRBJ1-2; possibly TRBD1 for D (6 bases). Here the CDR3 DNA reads TGTGCCAGCAGCTCATCTGACAGGACTGCTAACTATGGCTACACCTTC. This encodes CASSSSDRTANYGYTF.